This is a list of T cell receptor beta chains from one sample in a study of T cell changes during pregnancy in multiple sclerosis. The table came from immunoSEQ multiplex PCR; TCRdb's copy has only in-frame clones and leaves some out. The sample has 40,000 to 55,000 clones, around 90% seen once. This sample comprised peripheral blood, obtained in the second trimester of pregnancy. These TCRs come from a female donor in good health, enrolled as a control in a pregnancy study. Both conserved end residues are part of each CDR3. A D gene is named only where the DNA matches it firmly. A row's size may be missing; if present it is once, few, many or a size class.

>TRBD1|TRBV7-2|.|TRBJ2-5
TGTGCCAGCAGCCCCGGGACCAGGGGGGAGACCCAGTACTTC
CASSPGTRGETQYF
>.|TRBV11-2|.|TRBJ2-7
TGTGCCAGCAGCTTACTAGTGATCAACGAGCAGTACTTC
CASSLLVINEQYF
>.|TRBV19|.|TRBJ1-4
TGTGCCAGCCGAGGTGGTGCAACTAATGAAAAACTGTTTTTT
CASRGGATNEKLFF
>.|TRBV30|.|TRBJ1-1
TGTGCCTGGAGTCTGGGGGGCACTGAAGCTTTCTTT
CAWSLGGTEAFF
>TRBD2|TRBV4-3|once|TRBJ2-3
TGCGCCAGCAGCCCAGGGACTAGCGATAGCACAGATACGCAGTATTTT
CASSPGTSDSTDTQYF
>TRBD2|TRBV11-3|.|TRBJ2-7
TGTGCCAGCAGCCCCAGGGGCGGGGGGCGTTCTTCCTACGAGCAGTACTTC
CASSPRGGGRSSYEQYF
>.|TRBV11-3|.|TRBJ1-2
TGTGCCAGCAGCACGAGGGACTTTCGAGGGGGCTACACCTTC
CASSTRDFRGGYTF
>TRBD2|TRBV29-1|.|TRBJ2-7
TGCAGCGTTGAAGACCCGGGACTAGCCGAGCAGTACTTC
CSVEDPGLAEQYF
>TRBD1|TRBV25-1|.|TRBJ2-7
TGTGCCAGCAGTGCCGCCGGGACAGGGCGCGAGCAGTACTTC
CASSAAGTGREQYF
>TRBD1|TRBV5-6|.|TRBJ2-7
TGTGCCAGCAGCGATGGGACAGGGGGCTTTTACGAGCAGTACTTC
CASSDGTGGFYEQYF
>TRBD2|TRBV7-2|.|TRBJ2-1
TGTGCCAGCAGCGCCTGGACTAGTGGGGAGCAGTTCTTC
CASSAWTSGEQFF
>.|TRBV7-9|.|TRBJ2-7
TGTGCCAGCAGCTTAGGCCAGACAGGACATTACGAGCAGTACTTC
CASSLGQTGHYEQYF
>.|TRBV6-1|.|TRBJ1-5
TGTGCCAGCAGTGGTACTCCCTGGCAGCCCCAGCATTTT
CASSGTPWQPQHF
>TRBD1|TRBV27|.|TRBJ1-2
TGTGCCAGCAGTCTCGGGACAGGAAACTATGGCTACACCTTC
CASSLGTGNYGYTF
>TRBD1|TRBV5-6|.|TRBJ1-2
TGTGCCAGCAGCCCACAGGGGAATGGCTACACCTTC
CASSPQGNGYTF
>.|TRBV11-3|.|TRBJ2-1
TGTGCCAGCAGCACGAACCCGGGGAATGAGCAGTTCTTC
CASSTNPGNEQFF
>TRBD2|TRBV30|.|TRBJ2-2
TGTGCCTGGATCCAAACTAGCGGGAGGGGGACCGGGGAGCTGTTTTTT
CAWIQTSGRGTGELFF
>TRBD1|TRBV18|once|TRBJ2-7
TGTGCCAGCTCACCGCCGGCAGGGGGACGCGACGAGCAGTACTTC
CASSPPAGGRDEQYF
>TRBD2|TRBV5-1|.|TRBJ2-3
TGCGCCAGCAGCTTGGCCTCTAGCGGGCTGGGAGATACGCAGTATTTT
CASSLASSGLGDTQYF
>.|TRBV18|few|TRBJ2-7
TGTGCCAGCTCAGGACGGGGCTCCTACGAGCAGTACTTC
CASSGRGSYEQYF
>TRBD1|TRBV18|.|TRBJ1-1
TGTGCCAGCTCACCCCTTGAGGGACAGGGGTGGGGCACTGAAGCTTTCTTT
CASSPLEGQGWGTEAFF
>TRBD2|TRBV6-5|.|TRBJ2-1
TGTGCCAGCATGCCCCCAGCGGGAGGGAATGAGCAGTTCTTC
CASMPPAGGNEQFF
>TRBD1|TRBV5-1|.|TRBJ1-3
TGCGCCAGCAGCCTAGGACAGGGGACTTCTGGAAACACCATATATTTT
CASSLGQGTSGNTIYF
>.|TRBV19|few|TRBJ1-1
TGTGCCAGTAGTATTTGGGGGGGGAACACTGAAGCTTTCTTT
CASSIWGGNTEAFF
>TRBD1|TRBV11-2|.|TRBJ1-2
TGTGCCAGCAGCCTGACAGGGTCTGGCTACACCTTC
CASSLTGSGYTF
>TRBD1|TRBV5-1|.|TRBJ2-1
TGCGCCAGCAGCCGACAGGGTTCAACCTACAATGAGCAGTTCTTC
CASSRQGSTYNEQFF
>TRBD1|TRBV5-4|.|TRBJ1-2
TGTGCCAGCAGCTTGTCCCTTGGACAGGGTTTAGGTGGCTACACCTTC
CASSLSLGQGLGGYTF
>.|TRBV28|few|TRBJ1-2
TGTGCCAGCAGTTTTGCGCCAGGCGTCTATGGCTACACCTTC
CASSFAPGVYGYTF
>TRBD2|TRBV7-8|.|TRBJ2-3
TGTGCCAGCAGCTTTGGAGGGAGGGCCGATACGCAGTATTTT
CASSFGGRADTQYF
>.|TRBV29-1|.|TRBJ2-2
TGCAGCGTTAGGGGTACGAACACCGGGGAGCTGTTTTTT
CSVRGTNTGELFF
>.|TRBV9|.|TRBJ2-1
TGTGCCAGCAGCGTAGGTAGCGAGAGTGAGCAGTTCTTC
CASSVGSESEQFF
>.|TRBV30|.|TRBJ1-2
TGTGCCTCATCGGGGGGCTACAAGTTTACAACTAACTATGGCTACACCTTC
CASSGGYKFTTNYGYTF
>TRBD1|TRBV6-5|.|TRBJ1-6
TGTGCCAGCGGGACAGACCCGTATTCACCCCTCCACTTT
CASGTDPYSPLHF
>TRBD1|TRBV6-5|once|TRBJ1-1
TGTGCCAGCAGCAATCAAGACAGGGGCGGCACTGAAGCTTTCTTT
CASSNQDRGGTEAFF
>.|TRBV7-9|.|TRBJ2-1
TGTGCCAGCAGCTCGGACAGCGTACGGGATGAGCAGTTCTTC
CASSSDSVRDEQFF
>.|TRBV30|.|TRBJ1-3
TGTGCCTGGATCCTAGATCGGGGGGCAGGAAACACCATATATTTT
CAWILDRGAGNTIYF
>.|TRBV7-2|.|TRBJ1-2
TGTGCCAGCAGCTTAAGTTTTTTAGCCTTC
CASSLSFLAF
>TRBD1|TRBV7-8|.|TRBJ1-2
TGTGCCAGCAGCTTGCTGGGACAGGTCTATGGCTACATCTTC
CASSLLGQVYGYIF
>TRBD2|TRBV7-2|.|TRBJ2-7
TGTGCCAGCAGCTTAGTTGAGGGAGGGCCGAGGGAGCAGTACTTC
CASSLVEGGPREQYF
>TRBD2|TRBV27|.|TRBJ2-3
TGTGCCAGCAGTTTAGAAGGCGGGACTACCCCTAGCACAGATACGCAGTATTTT
CASSLEGGTTPSTDTQYF
>TRBD1|TRBV5-1|.|TRBJ1-1
TGCGCCAGCAGCTTGGGGACAGGGGGCTGGACTGAAGCTTTCTTT
CASSLGTGGWTEAFF
>TRBD1|TRBV30|.|TRBJ1-3
TGTGCCTGGAGTGGGGACAGGGGGCCTGGAAACACCATATATTTT
CAWSGDRGPGNTIYF
>TRBD2|TRBV5-1|.|TRBJ2-5
TGCGCCAGCAGCAGGCTCGGGACTAGCGGGTCGTACCAAGAGACCCAGTACTTC
CASSRLGTSGSYQETQYF
>.|TRBV27|.|TRBJ2-1
TGTGCCAGCAGTTTATCTAGCCACGAGCAGTTCTTC
CASSLSSHEQFF
>.|TRBV9|.|TRBJ1-1
TGTGCCAGCAGCGTAGCTGACAGGAACACTGAAGCTTTCTTT
CASSVADRNTEAFF
>TRBD1|TRBV6-1|.|TRBJ2-3
TGTGCCAGCAGTGCCGGAGGGACAGGGTCAGATACGCAGTATTTT
CASSAGGTGSDTQYF
>.|TRBV5-5|.|TRBJ2-5
TGTGCCAGCAGCCCACTACCGACAGGCCAAGAGACCCAGTACTTC
CASSPLPTGQETQYF
>.|TRBV6-4|.|TRBJ2-7
TGTATGCCGGACATCTTCGACGAGCAGTACTTC
CMPDIFDEQYF
>TRBD2|TRBV7-9|.|TRBJ2-1
TGTGCCAGCAGCTTAGCCCCCTTAGCGGGGGGCAATGAGCAGTTCTTC
CASSLAPLAGGNEQFF
>.|TRBV13|.|TRBJ2-3
TGTGCCAGCAGCCACTCAAAGGATACGCAGTATTTT
CASSHSKDTQYF
>TRBD1|TRBV11-3|once|TRBJ1-2
TGTGCCATACATAATGGGACAGGGGGTGGCTACACCTTC
CAIHNGTGGGYTF
>TRBD1|TRBV4-2|.|TRBJ1-1
TGTGCCAGCCGTCCCGGGACAGGGACAGCCACTGAAGCTTTCTTT
CASRPGTGTATEAFF
>.|TRBV11-3|.|TRBJ2-3
TGTGCCAGCAGCTTAGCAGGGTCAAGTGGAGATACGCAGTATTTT
CASSLAGSSGDTQYF
>.|TRBV27|.|TRBJ1-1
TGTGCCGTTCGCCGGGAAATAGGAACTGAAGCTTTCTTT
CAVRREIGTEAFF
>.|TRBV4-1|once|TRBJ1-2
TGCGCCAGCAGCCAAGGAAGGGGTACCTATGGCTACACCTTC
CASSQGRGTYGYTF
>TRBD2|TRBV7-2|.|TRBJ2-5
TGTGCCAGCAGCTCCCGCGCGCGGGGGTCCCAAGAGACCCAGTACTTC
CASSSRARGSQETQYF
>TRBD2|TRBV10-3|.|TRBJ2-7
TGTGCCATCACCGACGGGAGGGCCGCGGCCGAGCAGTACTTC
CAITDGRAAAEQYF
>.|TRBV5-1|.|TRBJ1-5
TGCGCCAGCAGCGTAGATGGACAGAGCAATCAGCCCCAGCATTTT
CASSVDGQSNQPQHF